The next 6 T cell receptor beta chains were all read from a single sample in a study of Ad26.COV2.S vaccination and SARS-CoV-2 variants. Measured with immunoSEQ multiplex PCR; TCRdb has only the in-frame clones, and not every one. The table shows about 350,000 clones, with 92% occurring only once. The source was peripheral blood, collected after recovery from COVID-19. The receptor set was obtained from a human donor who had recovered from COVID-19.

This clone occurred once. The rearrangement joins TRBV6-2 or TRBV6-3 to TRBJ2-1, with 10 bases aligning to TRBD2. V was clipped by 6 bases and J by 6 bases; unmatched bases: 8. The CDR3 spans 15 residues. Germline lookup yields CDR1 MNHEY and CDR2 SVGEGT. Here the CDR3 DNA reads TGTGCCAGCAGCCGTGGGACTAGCGCGGGCAATGAGCAGTTCTTC. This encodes CASSRGTSAGNEQFF.

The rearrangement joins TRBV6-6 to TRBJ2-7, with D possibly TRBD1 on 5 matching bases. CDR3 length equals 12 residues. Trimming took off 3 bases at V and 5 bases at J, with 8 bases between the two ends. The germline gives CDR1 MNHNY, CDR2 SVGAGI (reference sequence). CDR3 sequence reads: CASSYGANEQYF. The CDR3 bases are TGTGCCAGCAGTTATGGGGCCAACGAGCAGTACTTC.

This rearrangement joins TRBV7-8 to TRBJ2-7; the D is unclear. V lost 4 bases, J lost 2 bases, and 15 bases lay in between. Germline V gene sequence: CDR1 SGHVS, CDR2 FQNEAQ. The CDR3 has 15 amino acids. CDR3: CASSYPAGGAYEQYF. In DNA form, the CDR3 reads TGTGCCAGCAGCTATCCGGCCGGTGGGGCCTACGAGCAGTACTTC.

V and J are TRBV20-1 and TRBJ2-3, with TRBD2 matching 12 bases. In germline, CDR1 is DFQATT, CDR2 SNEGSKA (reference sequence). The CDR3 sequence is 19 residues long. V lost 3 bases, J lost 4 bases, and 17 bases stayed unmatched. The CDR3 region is CSASKLGLSSGGAPDTQYF. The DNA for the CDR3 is TGCAGTGCTAGTAAATTGGGCCTGTCTAGCGGGGGGGCCCCAGATACGCAGTATTTT.

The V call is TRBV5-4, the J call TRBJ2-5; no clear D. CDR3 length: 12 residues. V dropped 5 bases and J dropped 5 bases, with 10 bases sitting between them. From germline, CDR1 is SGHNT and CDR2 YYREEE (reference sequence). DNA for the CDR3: TGTGCCAGCAGAAACCTCGGGGAGACCCAGTACTTC. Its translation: CASRNLGETQYF.

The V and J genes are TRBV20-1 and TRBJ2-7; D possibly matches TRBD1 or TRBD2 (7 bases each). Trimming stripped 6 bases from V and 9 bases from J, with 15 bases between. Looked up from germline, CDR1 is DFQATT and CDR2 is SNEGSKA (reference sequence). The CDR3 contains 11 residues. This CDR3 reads CSARGGPGQYF. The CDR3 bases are TGCAGTGCCAGGGGGGGGCCGGGGCAGTACTTC.